This TCR beta chain originates from a study of beta chain features in type 1 diabetes. Isolated RNA was reverse transcribed in full, so expressed TCRB transcripts were sequenced. Profiling relied on immunoSEQ multiplex PCR, and the TCRdb table lists in-frame clones only, not all of them. The data contain hundreds of thousands of clones, 13% of them singletons. Whole-study results and caveats: People with Type 1 diabetes carried modestly yet significantly shorter TCRB CDR3s in all four CD4+ subsets.

Germline assignment: CDR1 MDHEN and CDR2 SYDVKM. The V end lost 3 bases, the J end lost 0 bases, and 8 bases lay between the germline ends. The length of the CDR3 is 15 residues. For this clone: Its antigen is unidentified.

V usage is TRBV28 and J usage is TRBJ1-4; D not certain. This sequence originates from a man between 18 and 29 years old with type 1 diabetes. Material: naive CD4+ T cells from blood. DNA of the CDR3: TGTGCCAGCAGTTTGCTCTCCCCAACTAATGAAAAACTGTTTTTT. It codes for CASSLLSPTNEKLFF.